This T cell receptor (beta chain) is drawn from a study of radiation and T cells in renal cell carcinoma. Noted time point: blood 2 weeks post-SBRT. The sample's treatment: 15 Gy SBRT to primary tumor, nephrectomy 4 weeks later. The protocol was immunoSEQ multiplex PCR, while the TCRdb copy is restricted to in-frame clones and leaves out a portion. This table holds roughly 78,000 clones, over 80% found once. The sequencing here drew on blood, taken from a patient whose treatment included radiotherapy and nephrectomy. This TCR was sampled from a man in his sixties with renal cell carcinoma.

The CDR3 region has the DNA TGTGCCAGCAGCTTACCCTTACTAGCGGGAACTGGGGAGCAGTTCTTC. This codes for CASSLPLLAGTGEQFF. The chain carries TRBV7-7 and TRBJ2-1; 10 nucleotides line up with TRBD2. The CDR3 runs 16 residues. Germline assignment: CDR1 SSHAT and CDR2 FNYEAQ (reference sequence). After removal of 2 bases from V and 10 bases from J, the junction contained 11 bases not matched to a gene.